This TCR beta chain originates from a study of Graves' ophthalmopathy and Graves' hyperthyroidism. The authors amplified TCR beta CDR3 regions from RNA transcripts. Scientists carried out first-round RT-PCR using HTBI primers and then a second-round multiplex PCR. MiXCR, run by TCRdb on the multiplex PCR reads, gives a single entry per CDR3 protein. The sample holds approximately 1.2 million distinct CDR3 sequences, about 38% seen once. This clonotype was picked up a small number of times. CDR3 length: 14 amino acids. Looked up from germline, CDR1 is SGHDT and CDR2 is YYEEEE. The germline V and J ends were trimmed by 2 bases and 6 bases, with 14 bases remaining between them.

Material for sequencing was peripheral blood or thyroid tissue (not recorded which). The V gene is TRBV5-6, the J gene TRBJ1-2; TRBD1 is a possible D gene (5 bases). The receptor was derived from an adult man with Graves' hyperthyroidism. Here the CDR3 DNA reads TGTGCCAGCAGCTTCGGACACATGGGCGATGGCTACACCTTC. Amino acid sequence: CASSFGHMGDGYTF.